This T cell receptor beta chain was captured by sequencing in a study of cytomegalovirus exposure and HLA in healthy donors. Notes on the study in general: Cytomegalovirus status, reportedly, was diagnosed with high specificity and sensitivity by the classifier.

As for this clone: As yet, its antigen is unknown.

The PCR ran on 60 Vbeta and 13 Jbeta primers. Assay used: immunoSEQ multiplex PCR; TCRdb lists only in-frame clones, some missing. The sample includes roughly 98,000 clones, 62% of them seen just once. CDR1 and CDR2 (germline): SGHRS, YFSETQ. CDR3 length: 14 amino acids. V dropped 3 bases and J dropped 9 bases, with 16 bases sitting between them. The chain couples TRBV5-1 to TRBJ1-5; D is unresolved. Sequenced input: PBMCs. This TCR was sampled from a woman in her 30s in good health and CMV-seropositive. The DNA of the CDR3 is TGCGCCAGCAGCTCCCGGGTGACTTTGTGGCCCCAGCATTTT. This gives the protein CASSSRVTLWPQHF. Full variable domain (outside the CDR3, taken from reference TRBV5-1 and TRBJ1-5): KAGVTQTPRYLIKTRGQQVTLSCSPISGHRSVSWYQQTPGQGLQFLFEYFSETQRNKGNFPGRFSGRQFSNSRSEMNVSTLELGDSALYLCASSSRVTLWPQHFGDGTRLSIL.